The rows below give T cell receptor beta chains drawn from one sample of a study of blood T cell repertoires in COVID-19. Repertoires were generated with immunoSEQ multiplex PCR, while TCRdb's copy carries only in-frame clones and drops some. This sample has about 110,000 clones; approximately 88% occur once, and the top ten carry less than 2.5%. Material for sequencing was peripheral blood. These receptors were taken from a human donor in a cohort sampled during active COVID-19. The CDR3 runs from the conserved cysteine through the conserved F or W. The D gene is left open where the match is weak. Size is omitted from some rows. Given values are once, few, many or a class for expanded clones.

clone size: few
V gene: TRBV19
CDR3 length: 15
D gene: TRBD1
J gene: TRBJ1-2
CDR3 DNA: TGTGCCAGTAGTATTGACAGGGGGCAGAGCTATGGCTACACCTTC
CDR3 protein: CASSIDRGQSYGYTF

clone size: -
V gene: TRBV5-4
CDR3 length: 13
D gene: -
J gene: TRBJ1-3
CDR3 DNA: TGTGCCAGCAGCTTCTACTCTGGAAACACCATATATTTT
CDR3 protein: CASSFYSGNTIYF

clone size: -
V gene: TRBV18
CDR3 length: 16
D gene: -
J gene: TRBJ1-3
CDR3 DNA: TGTGCCAGCTCACCGAGGACAGAGGTCTCTGGAAACACCATATATTTT
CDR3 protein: CASSPRTEVSGNTIYF

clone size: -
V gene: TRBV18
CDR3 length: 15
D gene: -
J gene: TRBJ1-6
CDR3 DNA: TGTGCCAGCTCACCAAAGCAGGGCCATAATTCACCCCTCCACTTT
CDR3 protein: CASSPKQGHNSPLHF

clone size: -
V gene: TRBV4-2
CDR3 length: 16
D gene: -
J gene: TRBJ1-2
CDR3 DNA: TGTGCCAGCAGCCCGGAATATAACAGAGCTAACTATGGCTACACCTTC
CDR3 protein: CASSPEYNRANYGYTF

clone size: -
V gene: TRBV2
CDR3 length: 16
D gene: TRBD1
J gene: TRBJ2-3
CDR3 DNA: TGTGCCAGCAGTGAAAGCGCGGGACAGGGGGCAGATACGCAGTATTTT
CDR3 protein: CASSESAGQGADTQYF

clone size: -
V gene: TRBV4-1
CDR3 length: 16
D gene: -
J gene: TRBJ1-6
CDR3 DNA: TGCGCCAGCAGCCAAGGGGGGGGGTGGGGGGATTCACCCCTCCACTTT
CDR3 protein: CASSQGGGWGDSPLHF

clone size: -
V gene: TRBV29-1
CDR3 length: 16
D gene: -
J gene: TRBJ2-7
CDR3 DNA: TGCAGCGTCCGAAGTGGTGAACAGGGCCCAACCTACGAGCAGTACTTC
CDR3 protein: CSVRSGEQGPTYEQYF

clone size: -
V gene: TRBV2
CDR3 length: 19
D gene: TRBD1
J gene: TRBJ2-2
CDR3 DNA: TGTGCCAGCAGTACCCTCCGGGACAGACGAATACCTAACACCGGGGAGCTGTTTTTT
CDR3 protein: CASSTLRDRRIPNTGELFF

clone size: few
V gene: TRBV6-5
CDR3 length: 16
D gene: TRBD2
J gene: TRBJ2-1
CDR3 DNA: TGTGCCAGCAGTTCAAGACAAGCGGGAGAAAGAGGTGAGCAGTTCTTC
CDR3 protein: CASSSRQAGERGEQFF

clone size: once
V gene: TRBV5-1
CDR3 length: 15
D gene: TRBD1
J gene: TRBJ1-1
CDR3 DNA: TGCGCCAGCAGCTTGTGGGGACAGGGGGCAGGGGAAGCTTTCTTT
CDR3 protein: CASSLWGQGAGEAFF

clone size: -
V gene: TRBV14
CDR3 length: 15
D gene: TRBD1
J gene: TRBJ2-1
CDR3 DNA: TGTGCCAGCAGCCAACTGGGACAGCTATACAATGAGCAGTTCTTC
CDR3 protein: CASSQLGQLYNEQFF

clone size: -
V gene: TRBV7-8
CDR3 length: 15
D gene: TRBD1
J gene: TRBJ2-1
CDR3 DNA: TGTGCCAGCAGCCACACCTCGGGACAGGGGAATGAGCAGTTCTTC
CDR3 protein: CASSHTSGQGNEQFF

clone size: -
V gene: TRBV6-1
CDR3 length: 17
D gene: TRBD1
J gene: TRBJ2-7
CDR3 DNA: TGTGCCAGCAGTGAAGCGAATTACAGGGGGAGCAACTACGAGCAGTACTTC
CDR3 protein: CASSEANYRGSNYEQYF

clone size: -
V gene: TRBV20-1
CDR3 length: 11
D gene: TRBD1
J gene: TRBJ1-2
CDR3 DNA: TGCAGTGCTAGGCAGGGGGCCGGCTACACCTTC
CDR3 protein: CSARQGAGYTF

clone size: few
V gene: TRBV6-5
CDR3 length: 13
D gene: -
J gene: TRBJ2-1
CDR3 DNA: TGTGCCAGCAGTTACGAGAGGTCCCGAGAGCAGTTCTTC
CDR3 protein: CASSYERSREQFF

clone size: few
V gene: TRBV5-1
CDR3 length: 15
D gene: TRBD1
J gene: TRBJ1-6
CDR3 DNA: TGCGCCAGCAGCTCAGGGGACAGGGAAAATTCACCCCTCCACTTT
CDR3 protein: CASSSGDRENSPLHF

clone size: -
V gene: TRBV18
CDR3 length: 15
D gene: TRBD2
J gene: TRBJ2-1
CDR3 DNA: TGTGCCAGCTCACAGACTAGCGGCACCTACAATGAGCAGTTCTTC
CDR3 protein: CASSQTSGTYNEQFF

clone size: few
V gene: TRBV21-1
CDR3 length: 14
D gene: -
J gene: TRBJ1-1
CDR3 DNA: TGTGCCAGCAGCCCCCGCGGGTCGAACACTGAAGCTTTCTTT
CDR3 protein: CASSPRGSNTEAFF

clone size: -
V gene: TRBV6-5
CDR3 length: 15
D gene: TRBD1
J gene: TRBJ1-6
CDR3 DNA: TGTGCCAGCCGCCAGGGACAGGGGGCCGAGTCACCCCTCCACTTT
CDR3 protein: CASRQGQGAESPLHF

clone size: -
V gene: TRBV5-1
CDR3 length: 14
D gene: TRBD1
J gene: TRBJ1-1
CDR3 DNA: TGCGCCAGCAGCTCGAGCAGGGGGACCCCTGAAGCTTTCTTT
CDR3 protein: CASSSSRGTPEAFF

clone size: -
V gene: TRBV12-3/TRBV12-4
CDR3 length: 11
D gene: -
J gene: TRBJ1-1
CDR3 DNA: TGTGCCAGCAGTCGGGACACTGAAGCTTTCTTT
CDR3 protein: CASSRDTEAFF

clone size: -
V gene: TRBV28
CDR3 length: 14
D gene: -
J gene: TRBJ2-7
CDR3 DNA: TGTGCCAGCAGTTTATCGGTGGGGCTCTACGAGCAGTACTTC
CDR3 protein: CASSLSVGLYEQYF

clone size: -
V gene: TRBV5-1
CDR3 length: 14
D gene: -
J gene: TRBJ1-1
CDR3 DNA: TGCGCCAGCAGAGGAGGGGTTTTCGACACTGAAGCTTTCTTT
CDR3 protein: CASRGGVFDTEAFF

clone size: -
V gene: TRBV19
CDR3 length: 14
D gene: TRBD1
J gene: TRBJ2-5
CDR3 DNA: TGTGCCAGTAGTAGTCGTAGACAGGGAGAGACCCAGTACTTC
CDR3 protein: CASSSRRQGETQYF

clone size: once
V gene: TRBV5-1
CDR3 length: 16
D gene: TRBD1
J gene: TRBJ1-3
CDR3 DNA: TGCGCCAGCAGCTTGTGGGGACAGGAAGCTGGAAACACCATATATTTT
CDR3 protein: CASSLWGQEAGNTIYF

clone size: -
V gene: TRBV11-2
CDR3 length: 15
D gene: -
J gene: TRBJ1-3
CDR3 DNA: TGTGCCAGCAGCACCCGGACAGCCTCTGGAAACACCATATATTTT
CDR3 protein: CASSTRTASGNTIYF

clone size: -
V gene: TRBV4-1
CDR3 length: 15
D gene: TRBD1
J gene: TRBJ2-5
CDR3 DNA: TGCGCCAGCAGCCAGAGTCGACAGGGGCAAGAGACCCAGTACTTC
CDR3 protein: CASSQSRQGQETQYF

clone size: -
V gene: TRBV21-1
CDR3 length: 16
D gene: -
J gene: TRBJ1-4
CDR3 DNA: TGTGCCAGCAGCAAAGACCGGGACAGGGATTATGAAAAACTGTTTTTT
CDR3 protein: CASSKDRDRDYEKLFF

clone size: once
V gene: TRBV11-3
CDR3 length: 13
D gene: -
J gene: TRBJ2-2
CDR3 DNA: TGTGCCAGCAGCTTAAGTATTAGCGGGGAGCTGTTTTTT
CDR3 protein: CASSLSISGELFF

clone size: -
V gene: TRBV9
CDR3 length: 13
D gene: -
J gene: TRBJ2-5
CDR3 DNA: TGTGCCAGTGGATTTGGGGCCCAAGAGACCCAGTACTTC
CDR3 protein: CASGFGAQETQYF

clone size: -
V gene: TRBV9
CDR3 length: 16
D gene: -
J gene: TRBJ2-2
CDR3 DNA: TGTGCCAGCAGCGTAGGGGTCGGGCAGGGCGCCGGGGAGCTGTTTTTT
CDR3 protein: CASSVGVGQGAGELFF

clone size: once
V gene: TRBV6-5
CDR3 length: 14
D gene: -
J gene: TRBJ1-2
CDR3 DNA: TGTGCCAGCAGCCAACCGGGACTGAACTATGGCTACACCTTC
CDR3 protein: CASSQPGLNYGYTF

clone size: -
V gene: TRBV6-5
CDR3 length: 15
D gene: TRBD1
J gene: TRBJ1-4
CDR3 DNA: TGTGCCAGCAGTTACGACAGGGGGCACGGGGAAAAACTGTTTTTT
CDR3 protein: CASSYDRGHGEKLFF

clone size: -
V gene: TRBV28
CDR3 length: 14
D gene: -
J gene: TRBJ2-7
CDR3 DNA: TGTGCCAGCAGTTTGGGTCGCAGGTACTACGAGCAGTACTTC
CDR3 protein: CASSLGRRYYEQYF

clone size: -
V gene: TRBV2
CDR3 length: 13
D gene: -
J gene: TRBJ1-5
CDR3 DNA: TGTGCCAGCAGTGCCAGGGTAGCCCAGCCCCAGCATTTT
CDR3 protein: CASSARVAQPQHF

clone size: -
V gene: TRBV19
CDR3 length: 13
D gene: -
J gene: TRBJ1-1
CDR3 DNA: TGTGCCAGTAAGTGGGGCGAGGTCTCGGTAGCTTTCTTT
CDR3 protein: CASKWGEVSVAFF

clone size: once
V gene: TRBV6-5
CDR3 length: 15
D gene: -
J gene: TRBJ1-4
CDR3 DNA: TGTGCCAGCAGTCTACAGGGTTTTACTAATGAAAAACTGTTTTTT
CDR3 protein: CASSLQGFTNEKLFF

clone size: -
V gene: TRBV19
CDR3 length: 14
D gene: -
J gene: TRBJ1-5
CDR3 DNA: TGTGCCAGTAGTATACCAGGGATTAATCAGCCCCAGCATTTT
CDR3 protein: CASSIPGINQPQHF

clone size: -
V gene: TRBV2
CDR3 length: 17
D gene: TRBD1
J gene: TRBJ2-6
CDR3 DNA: TGTGCCAGCAGTGAAGTAACAGGGGGCCATGGGGCCAACGTCCTGACTTTC
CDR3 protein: CASSEVTGGHGANVLTF

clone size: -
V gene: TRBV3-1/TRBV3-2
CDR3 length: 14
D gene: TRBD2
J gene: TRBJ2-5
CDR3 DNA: TGTGCCAGCAGCGTGCGGGGGAACCAAGAGACCCAGTACTTC
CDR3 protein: CASSVRGNQETQYF

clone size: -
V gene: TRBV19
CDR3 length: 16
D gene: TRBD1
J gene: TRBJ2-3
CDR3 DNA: TGTGCCAGTAGTATATCTGGACAGGGGGGGCGGGATACGCAGTATTTT
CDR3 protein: CASSISGQGGRDTQYF

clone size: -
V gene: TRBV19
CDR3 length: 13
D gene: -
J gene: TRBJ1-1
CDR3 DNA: TGTGCCAGCCAGATGGGGGAGGGGACTGAAGCTTTCTTT
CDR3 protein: CASQMGEGTEAFF

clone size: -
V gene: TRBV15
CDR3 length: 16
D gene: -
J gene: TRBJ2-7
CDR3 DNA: TGTGCCACCAGCAGCTACCCGACGTCGGGACACTACGAGCAGTACTTC
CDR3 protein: CATSSYPTSGHYEQYF

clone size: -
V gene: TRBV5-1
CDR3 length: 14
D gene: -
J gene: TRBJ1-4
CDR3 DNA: TGCGCCAGCAGTTTGGACAGAACTAATGAAAAACTGTTTTTT
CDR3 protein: CASSLDRTNEKLFF

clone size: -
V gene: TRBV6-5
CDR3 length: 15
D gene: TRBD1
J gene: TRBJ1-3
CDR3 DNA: TGTGCCAGCAGAAAGGAGACAGGGCCCGGAAACACCATATATTTT
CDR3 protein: CASRKETGPGNTIYF

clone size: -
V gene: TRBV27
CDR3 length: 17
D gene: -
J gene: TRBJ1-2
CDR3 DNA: TGTGCCAGCAGTTTATCGAGTACCCCATTCTCAAACTATGGCTACACCTTC
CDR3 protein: CASSLSSTPFSNYGYTF

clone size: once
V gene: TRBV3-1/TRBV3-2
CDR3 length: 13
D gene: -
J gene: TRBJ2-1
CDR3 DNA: TGTGCCAGCAGCCCTTGGCCCTACAATGAGCAGTTCTTC
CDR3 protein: CASSPWPYNEQFF

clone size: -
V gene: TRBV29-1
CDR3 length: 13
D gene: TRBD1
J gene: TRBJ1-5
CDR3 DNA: TGCAGCGTGGGTGGGACAGGGTTTGGGCCCCAGCATTTT
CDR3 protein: CSVGGTGFGPQHF

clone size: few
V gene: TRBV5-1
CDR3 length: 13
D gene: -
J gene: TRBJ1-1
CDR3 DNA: TGCGCCAGCACCTCGAGTGACTCCACTGAAGCTTTCTTT
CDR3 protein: CASTSSDSTEAFF

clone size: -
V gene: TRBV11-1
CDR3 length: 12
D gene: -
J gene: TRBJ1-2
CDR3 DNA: TGTGTCACCTGGGGCCTTGGCTATGGCTACACCTTC
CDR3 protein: CVTWGLGYGYTF

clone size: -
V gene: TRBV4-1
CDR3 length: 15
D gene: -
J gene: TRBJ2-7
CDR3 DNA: TGCGCCAGCAGCCAAGGTAGACTTTCAACCTACGAGCAGTACTTC
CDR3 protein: CASSQGRLSTYEQYF